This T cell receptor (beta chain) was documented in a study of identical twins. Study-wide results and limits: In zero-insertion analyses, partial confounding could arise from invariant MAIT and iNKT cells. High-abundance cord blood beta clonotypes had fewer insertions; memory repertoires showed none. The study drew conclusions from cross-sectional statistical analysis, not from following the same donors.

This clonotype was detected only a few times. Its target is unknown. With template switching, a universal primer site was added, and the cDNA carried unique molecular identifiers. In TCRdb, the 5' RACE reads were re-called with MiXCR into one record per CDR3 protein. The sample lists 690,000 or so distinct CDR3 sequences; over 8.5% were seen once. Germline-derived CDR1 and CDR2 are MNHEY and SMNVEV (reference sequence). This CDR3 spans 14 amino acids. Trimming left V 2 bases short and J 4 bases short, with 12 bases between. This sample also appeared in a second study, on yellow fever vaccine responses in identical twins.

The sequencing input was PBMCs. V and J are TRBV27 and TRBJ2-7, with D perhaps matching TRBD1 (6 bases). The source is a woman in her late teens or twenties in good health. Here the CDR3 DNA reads TGTGCCAGCAGTTTAAGGGGGTCCGTTTACGAGCAGTACTTC. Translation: CASSLRGSVYEQYF.